A selection of T cell receptor beta chains follows, all from one sample in a study of cytomegalovirus exposure and HLA in healthy donors. Clones were read by immunoSEQ multiplex PCR, and TCRdb kept only the in-frame ones, dropping some. The sample shows under 300,000 clones, approximately 70% of them seen only once. The sample taken for sequencing was PBMCs. The receptor source for this set is a female donor in good health and CMV-seronegative. CDR3s include the opening cysteine and the closing phenylalanine or tryptophan. The order of the fields is D gene, clone size, V gene, J gene, CDR3 protein, CDR3 DNA. D genes are given only for firm matches. Clone size appears in some rows only: once, few, many, or a class for an expanded clone.

D gene: NA
clone size: NA
V gene: TRBV19
J gene: TRBJ1-1
CDR3 protein: CASSATAGMNTEAFF
CDR3 DNA: TGTGCCAGTAGTGCCACGGCAGGGATGAACACTGAAGCTTTCTTT

D gene: TRBD2
clone size: few
V gene: TRBV4-2
J gene: TRBJ2-7
CDR3 protein: CASSQGSGRALNEQYF
CDR3 DNA: TGTGCCAGCAGCCAAGGTAGCGGGAGGGCCTTAAACGAGCAGTACTTC

D gene: TRBD1
clone size: NA
V gene: TRBV2
J gene: TRBJ1-5
CDR3 protein: CASSAYGQGVYSNQPQHF
CDR3 DNA: TGTGCCAGCAGTGCTTATGGACAGGGTGTTTATAGCAATCAGCCCCAGCATTTT

D gene: NA
clone size: few
V gene: TRBV11-3
J gene: TRBJ1-3
CDR3 protein: CAQVKTHYAGTIYF
CDR3 DNA: TGTGCCCAAGTCAAGACACACTACGCGGGAACCATATATTTT

D gene: NA
clone size: few
V gene: TRBV27
J gene: TRBJ2-6
CDR3 protein: CASSPRQYSSGANVLTF
CDR3 DNA: TGTGCCAGCAGTCCCCGACAGTACTCCTCTGGGGCCAACGTCCTGACTTTC

D gene: NA
clone size: few
V gene: TRBV5-1
J gene: TRBJ2-1
CDR3 protein: CASRLIDREASNEQFF
CDR3 DNA: TGCGCCAGCAGGTTAATCGACAGGGAGGCCAGCAATGAGCAGTTCTTC

D gene: NA
clone size: once
V gene: TRBV5-4
J gene: TRBJ1-2
CDR3 protein: CASSSGGQGYTF
CDR3 DNA: TGTGCCAGCAGCTCCGGGGGGCAGGGCTACACCTTC

D gene: NA
clone size: NA
V gene: TRBV7-3
J gene: TRBJ2-4
CDR3 protein: CASSLAGSGEGGKNIQYF
CDR3 DNA: TGTGCCAGCAGCTTAGCCGGGAGCGGGGAAGGGGGCAAAAACATTCAGTACTTC

D gene: TRBD2
clone size: NA
V gene: TRBV28
J gene: TRBJ2-7
CDR3 protein: CASSPNPSGSGSYEQYF
CDR3 DNA: TGTGCCAGCAGTCCCAACCCCAGCGGGAGTGGCTCCTACGAGCAGTACTTC

D gene: NA
clone size: NA
V gene: TRBV11-3
J gene: TRBJ2-5
CDR3 protein: CASSLQETQYF
CDR3 DNA: TGTGCCAGCAGCCTGCAAGAGACCCAGTACTTC

D gene: NA
clone size: NA
V gene: TRBV28
J gene: TRBJ1-6
CDR3 protein: CASCPPQGGLHF
CDR3 DNA: TGTGCCAGCTGTCCCCCCCAGGGTGGCCTCCACTTT

D gene: NA
clone size: NA
V gene: TRBV28
J gene: TRBJ2-7
CDR3 protein: CASSGPGSYEQYF
CDR3 DNA: TGTGCCAGCAGCGGACCGGGATCCTACGAGCAGTACTTC

D gene: TRBD2
clone size: NA
V gene: TRBV27
J gene: TRBJ2-7
CDR3 protein: CASSEFREGGEQYF
CDR3 DNA: TGTGCCAGCAGCGAGTTCCGGGAGGGAGGCGAGCAGTACTTC

D gene: TRBD2
clone size: NA
V gene: TRBV5-1
J gene: TRBJ2-2
CDR3 protein: CASSALSGRTGELFF
CDR3 DNA: TGCGCCAGCAGCGCCCTTAGCGGGAGGACCGGGGAGCTGTTTTTT

D gene: TRBD2
clone size: NA
V gene: TRBV5-1
J gene: TRBJ2-5
CDR3 protein: CASSLYPAGGEETQYF
CDR3 DNA: TGCGCCAGCAGCTTGTATCCAGCGGGAGGGGAAGAGACCCAGTACTTC

D gene: TRBD2
clone size: NA
V gene: TRBV18
J gene: TRBJ2-1
CDR3 protein: CASSPPTSGRGNEQFF
CDR3 DNA: TGTGCCAGCTCACCGCCGACTAGCGGGAGGGGGAATGAGCAGTTCTTC

D gene: NA
clone size: NA
V gene: TRBV2
J gene: TRBJ1-1
CDR3 protein: CASKGQIHTEAFF
CDR3 DNA: TGTGCCAGCAAAGGACAGATTCACACTGAAGCTTTCTTT

D gene: NA
clone size: few
V gene: TRBV6-6
J gene: TRBJ1-1
CDR3 protein: CASSYSVSATEAFF
CDR3 DNA: TGTGCCAGCAGTTACTCGGTCAGCGCGACTGAAGCTTTCTTT

D gene: TRBD2
clone size: NA
V gene: TRBV29-1
J gene: TRBJ2-1
CDR3 protein: CSAGGTFNEQFF
CDR3 DNA: TGCAGCGCGGGGGGGACCTTCAATGAGCAGTTCTTC

D gene: NA
clone size: NA
V gene: TRBV11-3
J gene: TRBJ2-3
CDR3 protein: CASSWTASTDTQYF
CDR3 DNA: TGTGCCAGCAGCTGGACAGCAAGCACAGATACGCAGTATTTT

D gene: NA
clone size: NA
V gene: TRBV7-9
J gene: TRBJ1-1
CDR3 protein: CASSFEQLNTEAFF
CDR3 DNA: TGTGCCAGCAGCTTTGAACAGTTGAACACTGAAGCTTTCTTT

D gene: TRBD2
clone size: NA
V gene: TRBV11-2
J gene: TRBJ2-5
CDR3 protein: CASSVTSGETQYF
CDR3 DNA: TGTGCCAGCAGCGTAACTAGCGGGGAGACCCAGTACTTC

D gene: NA
clone size: NA
V gene: TRBV6-1
J gene: TRBJ2-7
CDR3 protein: CASSPTGFPYEQYF
CDR3 DNA: TGTGCCAGCAGCCCAACGGGGTTTCCCTACGAGCAGTACTTC

D gene: TRBD2
clone size: few
V gene: TRBV6-6
J gene: TRBJ2-3
CDR3 protein: CASRDGRRGSTDTQYF
CDR3 DNA: TGTGCCAGCAGAGACGGCAGGCGGGGGAGCACAGATACGCAGTATTTT

D gene: TRBD2
clone size: once
V gene: TRBV4-1
J gene: TRBJ2-5
CDR3 protein: CASRTSGQETQYF
CDR3 DNA: TGCGCCAGCAGGACTAGCGGGCAAGAGACCCAGTACTTC

D gene: NA
clone size: NA
V gene: TRBV19
J gene: TRBJ2-1
CDR3 protein: CASSEDSSSYNEQFF
CDR3 DNA: TGTGCCAGTAGTGAGGACTCCAGCTCCTACAATGAGCAGTTCTTC

D gene: TRBD1
clone size: NA
V gene: TRBV11-2
J gene: TRBJ1-2
CDR3 protein: CASSLGDRGRNYGYTF
CDR3 DNA: TGTGCCAGCAGCTTGGGGGACAGGGGGCGGAACTATGGCTACACCTTC

D gene: TRBD1
clone size: NA
V gene: TRBV28
J gene: TRBJ1-1
CDR3 protein: CASSLRTGGGAEAFF
CDR3 DNA: TGTGCCAGCAGTTTAAGGACAGGGGGAGGGGCTGAAGCTTTCTTT

D gene: TRBD2
clone size: NA
V gene: TRBV27
J gene: TRBJ2-3
CDR3 protein: CASSPPGSGRLYTQYF
CDR3 DNA: TGTGCCAGCAGCCCGCCGGGTAGCGGGAGATTATATACGCAGTATTTT

D gene: NA
clone size: few
V gene: TRBV11-1
J gene: TRBJ2-7
CDR3 protein: CASSNPGLLSYEQYF
CDR3 DNA: TGTGCCAGCAGTAACCCGGGACTCCTGTCCTACGAGCAGTACTTC

D gene: TRBD1
clone size: NA
V gene: TRBV18
J gene: TRBJ2-2
CDR3 protein: CASSPDRAGELFF
CDR3 DNA: TGTGCCAGCTCACCGGACAGGGCCGGGGAGCTGTTTTTT

D gene: NA
clone size: few
V gene: TRBV5-4
J gene: TRBJ2-1
CDR3 protein: CASTPVPGYYNEQFF
CDR3 DNA: TGTGCCAGCACCCCTGTCCCAGGTTACTACAATGAGCAGTTCTTC

D gene: NA
clone size: once
V gene: TRBV11-3
J gene: TRBJ1-2
CDR3 protein: CASSLGDYPAGPDYGYTF
CDR3 DNA: TGTGCCAGCAGCTTAGGGGACTACCCGGCGGGACCAGACTATGGCTACACCTTC

D gene: NA
clone size: NA
V gene: TRBV28
J gene: TRBJ2-6
CDR3 protein: CASSRGGGLPSGANVLTF
CDR3 DNA: TGTGCCAGCAGCCGGGGTGGGGGACTCCCCTCTGGGGCCAACGTCCTGACTTTC

D gene: NA
clone size: few
V gene: TRBV2
J gene: TRBJ1-2
CDR3 protein: CASTGGGKYGYTF
CDR3 DNA: TGTGCCAGTACGGGGGGGGGCAAGTATGGCTACACCTTC

D gene: TRBD2
clone size: NA
V gene: TRBV7-9
J gene: TRBJ2-7
CDR3 protein: CASSWGSGRSYEQYF
CDR3 DNA: TGTGCCAGCAGCTGGGGGAGCGGGAGATCGTACGAGCAGTACTTC

D gene: NA
clone size: NA
V gene: TRBV7-9
J gene: TRBJ2-3
CDR3 protein: CASSPPGVSFSTDTQYF
CDR3 DNA: TGTGCCAGCAGCCCCCCCGGTGTTTCCTTTAGCACAGATACGCAGTATTTT